This T cell receptor (beta chain) was retrieved from a study of blood T cell repertoires in COVID-19 (dated by TCRdb to the early 2020s). Context from the whole study: The collaborator samples originated in the United States, Italy and Spain and spanned the acute and convalescent phases of COVID-19. The prospective study material was composed of cDNA or gDNA derived from T cells, B-cell-depleted T cells, or PBMCs. The dataset comprised deeply sampled blood TCRbeta repertoires from subjects exposed to, actively infected with, or recovered from COVID-19. The repertoires were released in a freely available public database intended as a resource for research on the immune response to SARS-CoV-2. Samples came from the ongoing ImmuneRACE study (first 160 participants) plus 1,254 subjects from 6 global collaborators. The sample metadata nearly always contained a de-identified subject ID, COVID-19 status, age in years and sex. Where HLA class I and class II types were available, the types were taken from metadata supplied by the sample provider, not from assay-based typing.

The immunoSEQ Assay, a bias-controlled multiplex PCR, was used to amplify TCRbeta CDR3 regions from genomic DNA. On the study's bioinformatics: Nucleated cell counts per sample were estimated from amplification of reference gene primers within the assay. Sequence reads were collapsed and filtered to measure the absolute abundance of every unique TCRbeta CDR3 rearrangement. For each sample, productive Simpson clonality was calculated by taking the square root of Simpson's diversity index across productive rearrangements. Drawn from immuneACCESS, this table holds only the in-frame rearrangements with V and J called that TCRdb kept. Clones are partly lost; checked studies trace under half to an unresolved V gene and leave the rest unexplained. The V and J calls and clone size are taken from that table; D and trimming were inferred from the DNA. The sample profile shows 190,000 or so clones; approximately 86% of them were found once. The ten top clones hold around 3% of the sample.

Study-wide conclusions, independent of this receptor: How much clinical and demographic metadata was included differed by source and by participant, and the metadata was provided uncurated.

This clone was picked up one time. Its antigen is unknown. Nothing much larger sits one base from this clone, and base qualities are not available. Trimming costs V 3 bases and J 4 bases, and their ends lie 10 bases apart. Based on the germline V gene (reference sequence), the CDR1 and CDR2 sequences are LGHDT and YNNKEL. Spanning cysteine to phenylalanine, the CDR3 consists of 14 amino acids. Just CDR3 DNA is preserved here, 42 bases in frame from base 1. Collaborating institutions collected whole blood in K2EDTA tubes following their own protocols. Collaborator samples were shipped for TCRbeta analysis as frozen whole blood, isolated PBMCs, or DNA extracted from either sample type.

This chain joins TRBV3-1 (or the pseudogene TRBV3-2) to TRBJ1-3; the D segment could be TRBD1, given 5 matching bases. The sequencing input was peripheral blood. The receptor comes from a man aged 40-55 years with active or convalescent COVID-19. The nucleotide sequence is TGTGCCAGCAGCCAGGTGGACAAGGGAAACACCATATATTTT. Its product reads: CASSQVDKGNTIYF.